Sequencing of this TCR beta chain was carried out in a study of blood T cells in healthy people across ages. The CDR3 runs 14 residues. Germline CDR1 is MNHNS and CDR2 is SASEGT. The V and J ends lost 4 bases and 2 bases respectively, with 10 bases between them. Primers used in a second PCR of roughly 6 to 12 cycles were a sample-barcoded 5' primer and a J-beta primer mix. Each CDR3 protein is one row after TCRdb ran MiXCR on the 5' RACE reads. The table has about 1.5 million distinct CDR3 sequences, roughly 40% seen once; the top ten hold 6.5% to 10%. A few counts support this clonotype. The rearrangement links TRBV6-1 to TRBJ2-3; D is undetermined. Sequences were obtained from blood. The TCR sequence derives from a woman in her late teens or twenties in good health. The CDR3 DNA sequence: TGTGCCAGCAGTGTTCGTCTTCACACAGATACGCAGTATTTT. This translates into CASSVRLHTDTQYF.